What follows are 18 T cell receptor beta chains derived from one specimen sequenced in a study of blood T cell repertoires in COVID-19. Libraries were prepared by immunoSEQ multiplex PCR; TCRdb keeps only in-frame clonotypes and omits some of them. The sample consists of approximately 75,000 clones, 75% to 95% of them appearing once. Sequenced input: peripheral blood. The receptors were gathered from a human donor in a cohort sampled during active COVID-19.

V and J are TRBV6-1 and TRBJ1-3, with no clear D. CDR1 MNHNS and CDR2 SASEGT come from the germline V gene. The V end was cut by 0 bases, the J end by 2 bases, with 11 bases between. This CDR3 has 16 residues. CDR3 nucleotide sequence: TGTGCCAGCAGTGAAGCAATCGCGGCCCCTGGAAACACCATATATTTT. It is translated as CASSEAIAAPGNTIYF.

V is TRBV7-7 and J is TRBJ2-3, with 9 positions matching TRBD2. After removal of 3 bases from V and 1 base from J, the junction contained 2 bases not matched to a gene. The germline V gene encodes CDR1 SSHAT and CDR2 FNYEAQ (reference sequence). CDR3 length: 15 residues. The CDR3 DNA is TGTGCCAGCAGCTTGGGGACTAGCCGCACAGATACGCAGTATTTT. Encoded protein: CASSLGTSRTDTQYF. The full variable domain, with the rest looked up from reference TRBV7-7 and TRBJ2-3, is GAGVSQSPRYKVTKRGQDVTLRCDPISSHATLYWYQQALGQGPEFLTYFNYEAQPDKSGLPSDRFSAERPEGSISTLTIQRTEQRDSAMYRCASSLGTSRTDTQYFGPGTRLTVL.

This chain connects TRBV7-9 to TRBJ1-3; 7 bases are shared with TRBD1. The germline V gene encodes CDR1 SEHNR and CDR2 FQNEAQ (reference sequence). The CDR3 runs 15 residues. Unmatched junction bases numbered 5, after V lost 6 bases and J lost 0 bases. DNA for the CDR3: TGTGCCAGCAGACTGACAGGGAACTCTGGAAACACCATATATTTT. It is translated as CASRLTGNSGNTIYF.

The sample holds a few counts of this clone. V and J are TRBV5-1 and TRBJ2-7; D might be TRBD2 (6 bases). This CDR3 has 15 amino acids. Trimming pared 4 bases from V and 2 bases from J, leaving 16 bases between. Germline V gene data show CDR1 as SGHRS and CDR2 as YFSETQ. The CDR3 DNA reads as TGCGCCAGCAGCCCACGGGCGGGGACCACCTACGAGCAGTACTTC. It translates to CASSPRAGTTYEQYF.

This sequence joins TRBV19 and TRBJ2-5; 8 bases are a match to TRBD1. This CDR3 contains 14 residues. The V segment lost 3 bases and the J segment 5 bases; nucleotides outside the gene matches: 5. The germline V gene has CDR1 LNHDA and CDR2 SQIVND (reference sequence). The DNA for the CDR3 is TGTGCCAGTAGTATGCGGGACAGGTCCGAGACCCAGTACTTC. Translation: CASSMRDRSETQYF.

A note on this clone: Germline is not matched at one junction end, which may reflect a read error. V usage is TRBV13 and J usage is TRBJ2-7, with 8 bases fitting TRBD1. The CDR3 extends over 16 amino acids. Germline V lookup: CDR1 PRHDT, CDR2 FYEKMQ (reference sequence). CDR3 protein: CASSYRPGTGYYGQYF. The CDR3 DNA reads TGTGCCAGCAGCTATAGACCCGGGACAGGTTACTACGGGCAGTACTTC.

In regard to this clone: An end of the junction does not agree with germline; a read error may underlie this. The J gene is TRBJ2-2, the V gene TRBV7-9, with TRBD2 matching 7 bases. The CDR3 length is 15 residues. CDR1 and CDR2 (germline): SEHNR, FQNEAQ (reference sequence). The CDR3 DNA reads TGTGCCAGCAGCCTAGCGGCAGGTAACACCGGGGAGCTGTTTTTT. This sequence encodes CASSLAAGNTGELFF.

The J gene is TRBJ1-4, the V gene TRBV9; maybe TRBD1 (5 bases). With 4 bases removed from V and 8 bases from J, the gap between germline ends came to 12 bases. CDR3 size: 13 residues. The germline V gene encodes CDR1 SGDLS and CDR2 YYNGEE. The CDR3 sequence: CASSPQGEEKLFF. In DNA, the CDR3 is TGTGCCAGCAGCCCCCAGGGTGAGGAAAAACTGTTTTTT.

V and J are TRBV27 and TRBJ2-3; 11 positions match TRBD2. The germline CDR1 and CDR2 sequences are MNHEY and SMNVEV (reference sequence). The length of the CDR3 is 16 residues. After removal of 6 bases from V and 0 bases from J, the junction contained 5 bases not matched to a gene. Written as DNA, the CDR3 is TGTGCCAGCAGCACAACTAGCGGGAGAAGCACAGATACGCAGTATTTT. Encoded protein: CASSTTSGRSTDTQYF.

The CDR3, as DNA: TGTGCCAGCAGCGCTAGAGGAGGCTACACCTTC. This codes for CASSARGGYTF. The chain employs TRBV9 and TRBJ1-2, with D unclear. Trimming cost V 3 bases and J 8 bases, with 8 bases left between them. The CDR3 length is 11 residues. Germline V gene lookup returns CDR1 SGDLS and CDR2 YYNGEE.

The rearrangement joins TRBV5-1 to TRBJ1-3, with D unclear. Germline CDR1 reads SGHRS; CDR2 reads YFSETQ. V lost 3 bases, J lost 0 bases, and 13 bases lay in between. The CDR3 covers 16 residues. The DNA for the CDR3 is TGCGCCAGCAGCTACAAAGACTCAGCCTCTGGAAACACCATATATTTT. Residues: CASSYKDSASGNTIYF.

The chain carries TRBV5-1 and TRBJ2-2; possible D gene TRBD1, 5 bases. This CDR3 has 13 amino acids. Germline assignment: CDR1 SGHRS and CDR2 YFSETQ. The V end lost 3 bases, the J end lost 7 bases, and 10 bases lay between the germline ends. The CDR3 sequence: CASSWQGFGELFF. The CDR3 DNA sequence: TGCGCCAGCAGCTGGCAGGGTTTCGGGGAGCTGTTTTTT.

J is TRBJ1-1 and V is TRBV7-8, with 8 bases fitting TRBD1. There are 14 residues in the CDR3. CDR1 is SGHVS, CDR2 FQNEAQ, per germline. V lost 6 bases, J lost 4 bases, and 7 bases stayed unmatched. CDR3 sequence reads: CASRAGQGATEAFF. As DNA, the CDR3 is TGTGCCAGCAGGGCCGGACAGGGAGCCACTGAAGCTTTCTTT.

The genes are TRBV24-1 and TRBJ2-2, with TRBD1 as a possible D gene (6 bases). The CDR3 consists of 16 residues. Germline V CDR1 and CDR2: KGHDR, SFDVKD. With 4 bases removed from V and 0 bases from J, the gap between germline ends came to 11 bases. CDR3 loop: CATSDRDISNTGELFF. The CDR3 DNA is TGTGCCACCAGTGACCGGGACATTTCGAACACCGGGGAGCTGTTTTTT.

The CDR3 reads CASSLSQGYNEQFF. CDR3 sequence (DNA): TGTGCCAGCAGCTTATCGCAGGGATACAATGAGCAGTTCTTC. The rearrangement uses TRBV7-2 and TRBJ2-1, with D possibly matching TRBD1 (5 bases). V shed 2 bases and J shed 4 bases, with 9 bases lying between them. The CDR3 runs 14 residues. Germline V gene data show CDR1 as SGHTA and CDR2 as FQGNSA. Using reference TRBV7-2 and TRBJ2-1 for the parts outside the CDR3, the full variable domain is GAGVSQSPSNKVTEKGKDVELRCDPISGHTALYWYRQSLGQGLEFLIYFQGNSAPDKSGLPSDRFSAERTGGSVSTLTIQRTQQEDSAVYLCASSLSQGYNEQFFGPGTRLTVL.

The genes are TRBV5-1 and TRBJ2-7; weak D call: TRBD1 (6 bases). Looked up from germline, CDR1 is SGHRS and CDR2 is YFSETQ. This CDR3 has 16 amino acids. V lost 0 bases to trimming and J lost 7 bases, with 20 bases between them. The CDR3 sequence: CASSLAEQGELREQYF. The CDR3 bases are TGCGCCAGCAGCTTGGCCGAACAGGGAGAATTGAGAGAGCAGTACTTC.

In DNA, the CDR3 is TGTGCCAGCAGAAAGGGGGGGAATGAGCAGTTCTTC. This encodes CASRKGGNEQFF. J is TRBJ2-1 and V is TRBV5-8; the D gene is possibly TRBD2 (7 bases). Germline V gene lookup returns CDR1 SGHTS and CDR2 YDEGEE. The CDR3 length is 12 residues. The ends were cut back, 5 bases at V and 7 bases at J, with 10 bases in the middle.

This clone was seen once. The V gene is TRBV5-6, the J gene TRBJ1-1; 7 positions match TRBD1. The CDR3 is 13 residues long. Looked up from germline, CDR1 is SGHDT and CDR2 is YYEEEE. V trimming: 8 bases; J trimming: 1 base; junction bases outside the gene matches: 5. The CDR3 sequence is CASLGQRNTEAFF. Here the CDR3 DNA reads TGTGCCAGTTTGGGACAGCGGAACACTGAAGCTTTCTTT.